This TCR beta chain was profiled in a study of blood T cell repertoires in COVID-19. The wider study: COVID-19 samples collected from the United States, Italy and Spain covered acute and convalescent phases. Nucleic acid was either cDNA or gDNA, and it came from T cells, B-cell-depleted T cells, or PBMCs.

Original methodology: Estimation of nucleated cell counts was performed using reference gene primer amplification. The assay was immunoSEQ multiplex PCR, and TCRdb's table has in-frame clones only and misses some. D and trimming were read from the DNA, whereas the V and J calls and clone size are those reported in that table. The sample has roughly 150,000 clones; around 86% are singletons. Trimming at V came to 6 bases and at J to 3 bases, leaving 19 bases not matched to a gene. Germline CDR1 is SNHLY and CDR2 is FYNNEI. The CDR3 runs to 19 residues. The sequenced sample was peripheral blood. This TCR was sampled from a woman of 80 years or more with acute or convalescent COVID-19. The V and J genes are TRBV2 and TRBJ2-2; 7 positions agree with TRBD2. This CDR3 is CASSLNPGGFTIYTGELFF. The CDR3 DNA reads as TGTGCCAGCAGCCTAAATCCGGGAGGATTTACTATTTACACCGGGGAGCTGTTTTTT.